The present T cell receptor (beta chain) was sequenced within a study of identical twins. Healthy Caucasians made up all donors. The V and J ends lost 0 bases and 2 bases respectively, with 10 bases between them. This CDR3 comprises 14 residues. Germline V lookup: CDR1 DFQATT, CDR2 SNEGSKA (reference sequence). Findings of the study overall: Possibly, invariant MAIT and iNKT cells partly confounded zero-insertion analyses. Modelling approaches yielded underestimates of out-of-frame TCR alpha sharing between monozygotic twins.

This clonotype was detected a few times. Its cognate antigen is unknown. Template switching, a step in the protocol, added a universal primer site, and cDNA carried unique molecular identifiers. From the 5' RACE reads, TCRdb called clonotypes with MiXCR, one entry per CDR3 protein. The data show around 1.7 million distinct CDR3 sequences, under 35% seen once. The TCR originated in a newborn girl in good health. Material: cord blood. This chain links TRBV20-1 with TRBJ2-5; D call uncertain. DNA of the CDR3: TGCAGTGCTAGAGATGGGAACACACAAGAGACCCAGTACTTC. Its translation is CSARDGNTQETQYF.